The clone carrying this TCR beta chain was detected only once. This table comes from immunoSEQ multiplex PCR, and its TCRdb copy is limited to in-frame clones, with some not included. The sample lists 120,000 to 150,000 clones, less than 95% seen once, with around 7.3% in the top ten. This entry belongs to a study of control samples from healthy donors and cancer patients. The CDR3 is made up of 14 amino acids. Germline assignment: CDR1 SQVTM and CDR2 ANQGSEA. Deletions cut 3 bases from V and 1 base from J, with 12 bases between. The sequencing input was blood. This receptor was taken from a man aged 18 to 35 in good health. The chain recombines TRBV29-1 with TRBJ2-5; no reliable D call. For the CDR3, the DNA is TGCAGCGTTGATCAGTTAGGAAGCCAAGAGACCCAGTACTTC. It translates to CSVDQLGSQETQYF.